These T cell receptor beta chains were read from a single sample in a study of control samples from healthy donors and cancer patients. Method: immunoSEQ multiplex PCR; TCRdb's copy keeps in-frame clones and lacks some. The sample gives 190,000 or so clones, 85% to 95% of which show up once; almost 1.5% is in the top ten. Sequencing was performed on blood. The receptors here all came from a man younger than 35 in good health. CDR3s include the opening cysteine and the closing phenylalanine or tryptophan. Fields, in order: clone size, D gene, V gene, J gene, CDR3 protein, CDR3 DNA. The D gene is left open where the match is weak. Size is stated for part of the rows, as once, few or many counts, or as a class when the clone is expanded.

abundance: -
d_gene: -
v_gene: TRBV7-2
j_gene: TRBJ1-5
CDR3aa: CASSLDSRANQPQHF
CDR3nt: TGTGCCAGCAGCTTAGATAGCAGGGCCAATCAGCCCCAGCATTTT

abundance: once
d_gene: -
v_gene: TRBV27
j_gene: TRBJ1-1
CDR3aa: CASSSRRSPAAFF
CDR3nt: TGTGCCAGCAGTTCCCGACGGAGTCCGGCAGCTTTCTTT

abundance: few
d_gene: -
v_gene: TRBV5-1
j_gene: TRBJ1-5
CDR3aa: CASSVDTSSKPQHF
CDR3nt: TGCGCCAGCAGCGTGGACACCAGCTCGAAGCCCCAGCATTTT

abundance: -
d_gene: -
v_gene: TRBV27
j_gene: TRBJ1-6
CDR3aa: CASSLKFDSPLHF
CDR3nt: TGTGCCAGCAGCCTTAAATTTGATTCACCCCTCCACTTT

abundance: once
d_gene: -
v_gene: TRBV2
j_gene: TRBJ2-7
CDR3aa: CASSNLDYEQYF
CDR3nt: TGTGCCAGCTCTAATCTAGACTACGAGCAGTACTTC

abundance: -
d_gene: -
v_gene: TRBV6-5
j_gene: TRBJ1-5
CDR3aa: CASSPDKIYQPQHF
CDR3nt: TGTGCCAGCAGCCCCGATAAAATTTATCAGCCCCAGCATTTT

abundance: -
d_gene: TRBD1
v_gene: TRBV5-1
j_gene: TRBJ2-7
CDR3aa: CASSQSGTGRNEQYF
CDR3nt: TGCGCCAGCAGCCAGTCCGGGACAGGGAGGAACGAGCAGTACTTC

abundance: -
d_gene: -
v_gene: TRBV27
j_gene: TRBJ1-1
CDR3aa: CASSLPGNTEAFF
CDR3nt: TGTGCCAGCAGTTTACCAGGGAACACTGAAGCTTTCTTT

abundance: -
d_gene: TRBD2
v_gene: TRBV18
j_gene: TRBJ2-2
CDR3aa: CASSPQGLDNTGELFF
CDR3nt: TGTGCCAGCTCACCGCAGGGACTAGATAACACCGGGGAGCTGTTTTTT

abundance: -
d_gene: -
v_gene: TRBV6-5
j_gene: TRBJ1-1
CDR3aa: CASSSGQSQNTEAFF
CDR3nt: TGTGCCAGCAGTTCAGGACAATCTCAAAACACTGAAGCTTTCTTT

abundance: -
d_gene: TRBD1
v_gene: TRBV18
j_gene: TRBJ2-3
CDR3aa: CASSPGTGYSDTQYF
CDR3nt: TGTGCCAGCTCGCCCGGGACAGGGTATTCGGATACGCAGTATTTT

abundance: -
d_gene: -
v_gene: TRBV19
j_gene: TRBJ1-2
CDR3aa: CASTIEGRGALYGYTF
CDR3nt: TGTGCCAGTACCATAGAAGGGCGAGGGGCCCTGTATGGCTACACCTTC

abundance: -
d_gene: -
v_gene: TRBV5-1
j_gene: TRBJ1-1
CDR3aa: CASSGGDRNTEAFF
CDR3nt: TGCGCCAGCAGCGGGGGGGACCGGAACACTGAAGCTTTCTTT

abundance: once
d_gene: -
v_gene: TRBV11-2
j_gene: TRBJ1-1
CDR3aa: CASRVGLGFAKAFF
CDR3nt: TGTGCCAGCAGGGTTGGGTTGGGCTTCGCAAAAGCTTTCTTT

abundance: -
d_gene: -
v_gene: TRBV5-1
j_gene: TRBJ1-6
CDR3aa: CASRIGPTTTYSPLHF
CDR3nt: TGCGCCAGCCGAATTGGTCCAACGACGACTTATTCACCCCTCCACTTT

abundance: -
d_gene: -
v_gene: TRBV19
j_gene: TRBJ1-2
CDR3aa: CASRPLRDGYGYTF
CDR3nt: TGTGCCAGTAGGCCTCTCCGGGACGGCTATGGCTACACCTTC

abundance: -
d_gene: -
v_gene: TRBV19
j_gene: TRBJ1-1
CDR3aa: CASTYRARTEAFF
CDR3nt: TGTGCCAGTACATACCGGGCGAGGACTGAAGCTTTCTTT

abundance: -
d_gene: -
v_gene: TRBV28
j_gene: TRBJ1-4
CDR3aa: CASSSLDGATNEKLFF
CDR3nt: TGTGCCAGCAGTTCCCTGGACGGCGCAACTAATGAAAAACTGTTTTTT

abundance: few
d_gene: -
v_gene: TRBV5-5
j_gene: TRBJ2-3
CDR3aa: CASSLVNGGTSTDTQYF
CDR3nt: TGTGCCAGCAGCTTGGTAAATGGGGGTACTAGCACAGATACGCAGTATTTT

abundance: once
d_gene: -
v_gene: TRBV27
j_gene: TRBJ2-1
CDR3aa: CASSSQTYRAENNEQFF
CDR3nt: TGTGCCAGCAGTTCCCAAACCTACAGAGCCGAGAACAATGAGCAGTTCTTC

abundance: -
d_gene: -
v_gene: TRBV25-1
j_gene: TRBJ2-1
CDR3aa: CASSEARGFHNEQFF
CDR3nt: TGTGCCAGCAGTGAAGCGAGGGGATTCCACAATGAGCAGTTCTTC

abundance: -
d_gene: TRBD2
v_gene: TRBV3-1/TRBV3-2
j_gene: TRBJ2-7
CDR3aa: CASSKRGADEQYF
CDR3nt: TGTGCCAGCAGTAAGCGGGGGGCTGACGAGCAGTACTTC

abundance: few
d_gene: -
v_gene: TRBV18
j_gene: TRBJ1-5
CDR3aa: CASSPLGQNQPQHF
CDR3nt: TGTGCCAGCTCACCATTGGGGCAGAATCAGCCCCAGCATTTT

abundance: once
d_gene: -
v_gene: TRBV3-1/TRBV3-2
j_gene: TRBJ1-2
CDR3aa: CASSTFEGAGYGYTF
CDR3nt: TGTGCCAGCAGCACCTTCGAGGGCGCCGGCTATGGCTACACCTTC

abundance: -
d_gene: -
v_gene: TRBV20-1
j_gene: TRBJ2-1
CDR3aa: CSAGYYNEQFF
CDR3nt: TGCAGCGCAGGGTATTACAATGAGCAGTTCTTC

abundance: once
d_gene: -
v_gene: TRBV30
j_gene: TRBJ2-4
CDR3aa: CAWSPGTNIQYF
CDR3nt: TGTGCCTGGAGCCCCGGGACGAACATTCAGTACTTC